Presented here are 19 T cell receptor beta chains from one specimen sequenced in a study of blood T cell repertoires in COVID-19. Sequencing used immunoSEQ multiplex PCR; TCRdb keeps in-frame clones, though not all of them. The table has 300,000 to 350,000 clones, around 91% seen once; the top ten hold approximately 4%. The sample was PBMCs or T cells enriched from blood (not recorded which). These receptors came from a woman aged 18-29 years with acute COVID-19.

This CDR3 reads CASGLGGSREGTIYF. The CDR3 DNA sequence: TGTGCCAGCGGCCTAGGGGGCAGTCGAGAAGGAACCATATATTTT. The rearrangement joins TRBV28 to TRBJ1-3, with 7 bases identical to TRBD1. This CDR3 spans 15 amino acids. Germline CDR1 MDHEN, CDR2 SYDVKM. V trimming: 8 bases; J trimming: 10 bases; junction bases outside the gene matches: 17. Filled out from reference TRBV28 and TRBJ1-3, the complete variable domain reads DVKVTQSSRYLVKRTGEKVFLECVQDMDHENMFWYRQDPGLGLRLIYFSYDVKMKEKGDIPEGYSVSREKKERFSLILESASTNQTSMYLCASGLGGSREGTIYFGEGSWLTVV.

The V gene is TRBV7-2, the J gene TRBJ1-2; 8 bases match TRBD1. V shed 4 bases and J 4 bases; nucleotides not matched to a gene: 5. This CDR3 is built from 14 residues. Germline V gene lookup returns CDR1 SGHTA and CDR2 FQGNSA. The CDR3 nucleotides are TGTGCCAGCAGCTCTGGGACAGGTGGCTATGGCTACACCTTC. Translation: CASSSGTGGYGYTF.

The rearrangement links TRBV7-2 to TRBJ2-3; the match to TRBD2 covers 8 bases. Germline V CDR1 and CDR2: SGHTA, FQGNSA. V lost 1 base, J lost 0 bases, and 12 bases stayed unmatched. The CDR3 is made up of 19 amino acids. This CDR3 reads CASSLVPGLVFASTDTQYF. CDR3 bases: TGTGCCAGCAGCTTAGTCCCGGGACTAGTTTTCGCTAGCACAGATACGCAGTATTTT.

The chain links TRBV2 to TRBJ2-5; D might be TRBD1 (6 bases). From germline, CDR1 is SNHLY and CDR2 FYNNEI. The CDR3 is 11 amino acids. The CDR3 region is CATRRGETQYF. In nucleotides, the CDR3 is TGTGCAACAAGAAGGGGGGAGACCCAGTACTTC.

The chain joins TRBV5-1 to TRBJ2-7, with D tentatively TRBD2 (6 bases). Germline V lookup: CDR1 SGHRS, CDR2 YFSETQ. The CDR3 covers 15 residues. V lost 7 bases and J 5 bases, leaving 22 bases between the germline ends. DNA for the CDR3: TGCGCCAGCCATCCAGACCAGGGCCGGGGGAACGAGCAGTACTTC. This sequence encodes CASHPDQGRGNEQYF.

The chain recombines TRBV6-5 with TRBJ1-6; D gene unclear. The CDR3 spans 15 residues. The germline V gene has CDR1 MNHEY and CDR2 SVGAGI. The V end was cut by 2 bases, the J end by 9 bases, with 14 bases between. The CDR3 here is CASSYDEPTGSPLHF. The CDR3 DNA sequence: TGTGCCAGCAGTTACGACGAGCCAACGGGTTCACCCCTCCACTTT.

The DNA for the CDR3 is TGCGCCAGCAGCTTGGCGGGACAGACTAATGAAAAACTGTTTTTT. Its translation: CASSLAGQTNEKLFF. The rearrangement links TRBV5-1 to TRBJ1-4; 7 positions agree with TRBD1. Germline CDR1 and CDR2: SGHRS and YFSETQ. The V gene end was trimmed by 0 bases and the J gene end by 2 bases; junction bases not matched to a gene: 1. The CDR3 spans 15 residues.

The chain is built from TRBV19 and TRBJ2-1, with 11 bases aligning to TRBD2. J was trimmed by 14 bases and V by 7 bases; bases with no gene match: 16. In germline, CDR1 is LNHDA, CDR2 SQIVND (reference sequence). CDR3 length: 15 amino acids. CDR3 DNA: TGTGCCAGTAAGGGGACTAGCGGCGATTCCGATGCGAAGTTCTTC. It codes for CASKGTSGDSDAKFF.

This chain links TRBV10-2 with TRBJ2-3; the match to TRBD2 covers 9 bases. The trim removed 5 bases at V and 1 base at J, leaving 4 bases unmatched. The CDR3 is made up of 15 amino acids. Germline CDR1 WSHSY, CDR2 SAAADI. CDR3 nucleotide sequence: TGCGCCAGCAGTTTAGCGGGAGAGGGCACAGATACGCAGTATTTT. It codes for CASSLAGEGTDTQYF.

J is TRBJ2-7 and V is TRBV21-1; the table's D call, TRBD2, has no DNA check behind it. TRBV21-1 is noted as a pseudogene. This CDR3 has 14 amino acids. This chain's CDR3 is CASSNEGTAYEQYF. CDR3 in DNA: TGTGCCAGCAGCAATGAGGGGACTGCCTACGAGCAGTACTTC.

This chain links TRBV11-2 with TRBJ1-2; possibly TRBD1 for D (5 bases). The CDR3 spans 16 residues. The germline V and J ends were trimmed by 5 bases and 0 bases, with 16 bases remaining between them. Germline V gene sequence: CDR1 SGHAT, CDR2 FQNNGV. DNA of the CDR3: TGTGCCAGCAGCAGCGGGACGGCCGAACCTAACTATGGCTACACCTTC. It encodes CASSSGTAEPNYGYTF.

This sequence joins TRBV6-6 and TRBJ1-2; no reliable D call. Germline V gene data show CDR1 as MNHNY and CDR2 as SVGAGI (reference sequence). The V end lost 6 bases, the J end lost 4 bases, and 12 bases lay between the germline ends. The CDR3 covers 13 residues. The CDR3 sequence is CASSQDMGYGYTF. CDR3 DNA sequence: TGTGCCAGCAGCCAAGACATGGGCTATGGCTACACCTTC.

The chain carries TRBV19 and TRBJ2-1; D may be TRBD2 (5 bases). With 1 base removed from V and 6 bases from J, the gap between germline ends came to 10 bases. Looked up from germline, CDR1 is LNHDA and CDR2 is SQIVND (reference sequence). The CDR3 is made up of 14 amino acids. The DNA for the CDR3 is TGTGCCAGTAGTATAGGGCTAGCTGGCAATGAGCAGTTCTTC. As protein: CASSIGLAGNEQFF. Filled out from reference TRBV19 and TRBJ2-1, the complete variable domain reads DGGITQSPKYLFRKEGQNVTLSCEQNLNHDAMYWYRQDPGQGLRLIYYSQIVNDFQKGDIAEGYSVSREKKESFPLTVTSAQKNPTAFYLCASSIGLAGNEQFFGPGTRLTVL.

The chain links TRBV11-3 to TRBJ1-4; 7 nucleotides match TRBD1. The germline V gene has CDR1 SGHNT and CDR2 YENEEA. V dropped 5 bases and J dropped 6; count of bases not matched to a gene: 12. The length of the CDR3 is 16 residues. Here the CDR3 reads CASSPRGPKSDEKLFF. CDR3 bases: TGTGCCAGCAGCCCAAGGGGGCCAAAAAGCGATGAAAAACTGTTTTTT.

In its sample, this clone was seen many times. The V and J genes are TRBV4-2 and TRBJ2-7; 9 bases map to TRBD1. With V trimmed by 0 bases and J by 1 base, 4 bases remained unmatched. The CDR3 spans 16 residues. Germline loops: CDR1 LGHNA, CDR2 YNFKEQ. The CDR3 DNA sequence: TGTGCCAGCAGCCAAGAGGGACAGGGCGGGTCCTACGAGCAGTACTTC. Translated, it gives CASSQEGQGGSYEQYF.

This sequence joins TRBV2 and TRBJ1-1, with D maybe TRBD1 (6 bases). Germline V lookup: CDR1 SNHLY, CDR2 FYNNEI. This CDR3 has 15 residues. V was trimmed by 7 bases and J by 9 bases, leaving 24 bases between them. CDR3 sequence (DNA): TGTGCCAGCATAGTTTTACCAGGACAGTCCTTAAAAGCTTTCTTT. Amino acids: CASIVLPGQSLKAFF.

The sample holds a few counts of this clone. The V gene is TRBV6-9, the J gene TRBJ2-7; D may be TRBD2 (5 bases). CDR1 is MNHGY and CDR2 is SVAAGI in the germline V gene. The CDR3 is 15 amino acids. Trimming cost V 6 bases and J 3 bases, with 18 bases left between them. The CDR3 DNA is TGTGCCAGCAGCTTGGACTTAAGCTTACGCTACGAGCAGTACTTC. Amino acid sequence: CASSLDLSLRYEQYF.

This rearrangement joins TRBV7-9 to TRBJ1-2; the D is unclear. Germline loops: CDR1 SEHNR, CDR2 FQNEAQ (reference sequence). The ends were cut back, 5 bases at V and 0 bases at J, with 10 bases in the middle. The CDR3 consists of 14 residues. DNA of the CDR3: TGTGCCAGCAGCATGGCGGCCACTAACTATGGCTACACCTTC. It yields the protein CASSMAATNYGYTF.

The CDR3 sequence: CASSEEGTGGYEQYF. CDR3 in DNA: TGTGCCAGCAGTGAAGAAGGGACAGGGGGGTACGAGCAGTACTTC. The chain links TRBV6-1 to TRBJ2-7; 11 bases agree with TRBD1. In germline, CDR1 is MNHNS, CDR2 SASEGT. The CDR3 is 15 amino acids. The V gene end was trimmed by 1 base and the J gene end by 4 bases; junction bases not matched to a gene: 3.